The following is a TCR beta chain sequence with its context. Its cognate antigen is unknown. This sample was taken from a study of T cell responses to AZD1222 COVID-19 vaccine. Notes on the study in general: Seropositive status at baseline applied to only 6 or 7 AZD1222 recipients. None of the repertoires were sampled until the peak T cell response had passed. With two AZD1222 doses given, Spike-specific TCR breadth and depth both rose. There were mostly white British donors and more females than males, and clonal diversity was possibly underestimated.

The table came from immunoSEQ multiplex PCR; TCRdb's copy has only in-frame clones and leaves some out. In the table there are 100,000 to 150,000 clones, around 90% of which are singletons. The germline CDR1 and CDR2 sequences are WSHSY and SAAADI. Trimming stripped 0 bases from V and 2 bases from J, with 11 bases between. The CDR3 has 16 residues. V is TRBV10-2 and J is TRBJ1-5; no definite D call. The specimen comprised peripheral blood, sampled on day 0 of AZD1222 vaccination. This TCR derives from an adult in good health. For the CDR3, the DNA is TGCGCCAGCAGTGAGTCCCCCCCCGGGGGCAATCAGCCCCAGCATTTT. Protein product: CASSESPPGGNQPQHF.